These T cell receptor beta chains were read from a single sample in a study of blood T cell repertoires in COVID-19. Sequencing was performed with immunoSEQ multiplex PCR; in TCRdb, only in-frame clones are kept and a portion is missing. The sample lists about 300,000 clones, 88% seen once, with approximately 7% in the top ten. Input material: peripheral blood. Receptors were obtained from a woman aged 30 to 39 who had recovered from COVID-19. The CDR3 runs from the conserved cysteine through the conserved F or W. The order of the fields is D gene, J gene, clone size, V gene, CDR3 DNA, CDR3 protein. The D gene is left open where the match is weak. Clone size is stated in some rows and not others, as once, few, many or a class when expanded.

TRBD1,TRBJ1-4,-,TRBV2,TGTGCCAGCAGTGGACAGGGGGCGGGGGAAAAACTGTTTTTT,CASSGQGAGEKLFF
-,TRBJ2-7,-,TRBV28,TGTGCCAGCAGTTTTTGGCAGGGTGACCGTCGCTCCTACGAGCAGTACTTC,CASSFWQGDRRSYEQYF
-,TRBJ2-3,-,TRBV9,TGTGCCAGCAGCGTAGGGCGGTCTAGCACAGATACGCAGTATTTT,CASSVGRSSTDTQYF
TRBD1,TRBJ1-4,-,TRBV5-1,TGCGCCAGCAGCGCGGGGGACAGGGGTACTAATGAAAAACTGTTTTTT,CASSAGDRGTNEKLFF
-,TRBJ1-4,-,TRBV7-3,TGTGCCAGCAGCTTAGGCAGTAATGAAAAACTGTTTTTT,CASSLGSNEKLFF
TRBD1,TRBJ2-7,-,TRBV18,TGTGCCAGCTCTCCAATTCGGGGACAGGATTACGAGCAGTACTTC,CASSPIRGQDYEQYF
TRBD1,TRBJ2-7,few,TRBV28,TGTGCCAGCAGTCCGGGACAGGGGACTTTTTTTCGGTACTTC,CASSPGQGTFFRYF
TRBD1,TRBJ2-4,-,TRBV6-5,TGTGCCAGCAGTAGAGGACAGGGCCACATTCAGTACTTC,CASSRGQGHIQYF
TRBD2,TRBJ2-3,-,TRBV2,TGTGCCAGCAGAGCGGGGGGGGGCACAGATACGCAGTATTTT,CASRAGGGTDTQYF
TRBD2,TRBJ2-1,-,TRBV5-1,TGCGCCAGCAGCTTGCGGAGCGGGGCGTCCTACAATGAGCAGTTCTTC,CASSLRSGASYNEQFF
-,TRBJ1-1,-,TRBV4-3,TGCGCCAGCAGCCAAGTGGAGGGGTTGGGTGAAGCTTTCTTT,CASSQVEGLGEAFF
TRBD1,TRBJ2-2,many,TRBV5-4,TGTGCCAGCAGCTTGCGGACAGGGGGAAAAGACACCGGGGAGCTGTTTTTT,CASSLRTGGKDTGELFF
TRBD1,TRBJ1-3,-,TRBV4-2,TGTGCCAGCAGCCAAGAAGGGGACAGTATGCTCCTGTACTCTGGAAACACCATATATTTT,CASSQEGDSMLLYSGNTIYF
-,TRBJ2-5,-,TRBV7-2,TGTGCCAGCAGCTACGGGGGACAAGAGACCCAGTACTTC,CASSYGGQETQYF
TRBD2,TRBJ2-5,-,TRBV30,TGTGCCTGGGAAGTCCTTGCGGGGGGCCAAGAGACCCAGTACTTC,CAWEVLAGGQETQYF
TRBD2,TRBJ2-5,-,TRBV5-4,TGTGCCAGCAGTCCAACTAGCGGGGGATCGCTTTTAATCGGGCAAGAGACCCAGTACTTC,CASSPTSGGSLLIGQETQYF
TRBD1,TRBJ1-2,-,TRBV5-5,TGTGCCAGCAGCCCCAAAGACCGGGACAGGGATAACTATGGCTACACCTTC,CASSPKDRDRDNYGYTF
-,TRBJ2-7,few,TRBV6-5,TGTGCCAGCAGTTACGGGCCCAGGGGTGTGCAGTACTTC,CASSYGPRGVQYF
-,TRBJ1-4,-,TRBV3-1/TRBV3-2,TGTGCCAGCAGCTTTAGACGGCGGGTGAAGGAAAAACTGTTTTTT,CASSFRRRVKEKLFF
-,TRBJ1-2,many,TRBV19,TGTGCCAGTAGTTTGCAGACACATTTTGAGGGCTATGGCTACACCTTC,CASSLQTHFEGYGYTF
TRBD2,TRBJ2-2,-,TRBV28,TGTGCCAGCACTCTCCCCCGGGGGGATAACACCGGGGAGCTGTTTTTT,CASTLPRGDNTGELFF
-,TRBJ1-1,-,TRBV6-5,TGTGCCAGCAGTAGTCCCCAGGGGCCCACTGAAGCTTTCTTT,CASSSPQGPTEAFF